The 24 T cell receptor beta chains in this list originate from one sample, sequenced in a study of beta chain features in type 1 diabetes. Every bit of the isolated RNA underwent reverse transcription, so sequencing read expressed TCRB transcripts. Here immunoSEQ multiplex PCR was the method, and the copy in TCRdb shows in-frame clones only, minus some. The table has fewer than 250,000 clones, roughly 9.6% seen once; the top ten hold around 0.031%. Sequenced: naive CD4+ T cells from blood. Receptor source: a woman under 30 in good health.

The genes are TRBV6-5 and TRBJ2-7; 7 nucleotides match TRBD2. The germline CDR1 and CDR2 sequences are MNHEY and SVGAGI. The CDR3 contains 15 residues. V lost 0 bases, J lost 4 bases, and 6 bases stayed unmatched. For the CDR3, the DNA is TGTGCCAGCAGTTACTCCTATGGGGGGGGATACGAGCAGTACTTC. Its protein product is CASSYSYGGGYEQYF.

This clone occurred a few times. The genes are TRBV18 and TRBJ2-1; a possible D gene is TRBD1 (5 bases). Germline V gene sequence: CDR1 KGHSH, CDR2 LQKENI. V shed 3 bases and J shed 5 bases, with 11 bases lying between them. The CDR3 runs 14 residues. The CDR3 region is CASSPPARDNEQFF. The CDR3 region has the DNA TGTGCCAGCTCACCTCCGGCCAGGGACAATGAGCAGTTCTTC. The full variable domain, rest sourced from reference TRBV18 and TRBJ2-1, is NAGVMQNPRHLVRRRGQEARLRCSPMKGHSHVYWYRQLPEEGLKFMVYLQKENIIDESGMPKERFSAEFPKEGPSILRIQQVVRGDSAAYFCASSPPARDNEQFFGPGTRLTVL.

The chain carries TRBV6-5 and TRBJ1-2; D not certain. This CDR3 spans 13 amino acids. The V end was cut by 6 bases, the J end by 8 bases, with 16 bases between. Germline CDR1 MNHEY, CDR2 SVGAGI. The CDR3 DNA follows: TGTGCCAGCAGCCTGACGAATGTGAGGGGCTACACCTTC. It is translated as CASSLTNVRGYTF.

J is TRBJ2-1 and V is TRBV7-9; 11 bases match TRBD2. J gave up 4 bases and V 3 bases, and 2 bases lay outside the gene matches. CDR3 length: 15 residues. Per the germline V gene, CDR1 is SEHNR and CDR2 is FQNEAQ (reference sequence). As DNA, the CDR3 is TGTGCCAGCAGCTTTTCTAGCGGGGGGTACAATGAGCAGTTCTTC. Residues: CASSFSSGGYNEQFF.

The chain carries TRBV29-1 and TRBJ2-2; a weak D match, TRBD1 (6 bases). V was cut by 5 bases and J by 4 bases, with 14 bases left in between. The V gene's germline CDR1 is SQVTM and CDR2 ANQGSEA. CDR3 length: 14 residues. The CDR3 reads CSVSMVGGTGELFF. The CDR3 nucleotides read TGCAGCGTTTCCATGGTAGGGGGCACCGGGGAGCTGTTTTTT.

This clone was detected only a few times. The CDR3 here is CAISGGRGVSDTQYF. CDR3 in DNA: TGTGCCATCAGTGGGGGCAGGGGGGTATCCGATACGCAGTATTTT. V gene TRBV10-3 combines with J gene TRBJ2-3; perhaps TRBD1 as D (7 bases). Trimming stripped 4 bases from V and 6 bases from J, with 17 bases between. The CDR3 extends over 15 amino acids. The germline CDR1 and CDR2 sequences are ENHRY and SYGVKD.

This clone has more than one count but fewer than ten. This rearrangement joins TRBV5-5 to TRBJ2-1, with a possible D match to TRBD2 (5 bases). Per the germline V gene, CDR1 is SGHKS and CDR2 is YYEKEE (reference sequence). This CDR3 contains 13 residues. Trimming shortened V by 3 bases and J by 7 bases, and 11 bases separated the two germline ends. In DNA, the CDR3 is TGTGCCAGCAGCTCGGCGGGCGTGAATGAGCAGTTCTTC. Its translation is CASSSAGVNEQFF.

Only a few counts were recorded for this clone. V gene TRBV28 combines with J gene TRBJ2-4, with D possibly matching TRBD2 (6 bases). This CDR3 contains 15 residues. With 1 base removed from V and 1 base from J, the gap between germline ends came to 8 bases. Germline assignment: CDR1 MDHEN and CDR2 SYDVKM. CDR3 bases: TGTGCCAGCAGTTTATTTGCGGGGGCCAAAAACATTCAGTACTTC. The encoded protein is CASSLFAGAKNIQYF. The variable domain in full, with the rest retrieved from reference TRBV28 and TRBJ2-4, is DVKVTQSSRYLVKRTGEKVFLECVQDMDHENMFWYRQDPGLGLRLIYFSYDVKMKEKGDIPEGYSVSREKKERFSLILESASTNQTSMYLCASSLFAGAKNIQYFGAGTRLSVL.

The V and J genes are TRBV6-1 and TRBJ2-3; 7 bases align to TRBD2. In germline, CDR1 is MNHNS, CDR2 SASEGT. V was clipped by 6 bases and J by 5 bases; unmatched bases: 5. The CDR3 totals 13 residues. Written as DNA, the CDR3 is TGTGCCAGCAGCCTACTAGCGATAGATACGCAGTATTTT. Translation gives CASSLLAIDTQYF.

The chain employs TRBV19 and TRBJ1-1, with 10 bases matching TRBD1. The V gene's germline CDR1 is LNHDA and CDR2 SQIVND (reference sequence). CDR3 length: 17 amino acids. V gave up 3 bases and J gave up 2 bases; unmatched junction bases: 9. The CDR3 here is CASSILPGQGINTEAFF. CDR3 DNA sequence: TGTGCCAGTAGTATCCTACCGGGACAGGGGATCAACACTGAAGCTTTCTTT.

This clone was seen a few times. The rearrangement links TRBV18 to TRBJ2-1, with D maybe TRBD1 (6 bases). The germline V gene has CDR1 KGHSH and CDR2 LQKENI. The length of the CDR3 is 18 residues. V shed 1 base and J shed 0 bases, with 16 bases lying between them. The chain's CDR3 is CASSPQIGQTSSYNEQFF. In DNA, the CDR3 is TGTGCCAGCTCACCACAAATTGGACAGACCAGCTCCTACAATGAGCAGTTCTTC.

This clone was counted only a few times. V gene TRBV29-1 combines with J gene TRBJ1-2; TRBD1 might be the D (6 bases). The germline V gene encodes CDR1 SQVTM and CDR2 ANQGSEA. The V and J ends lost 6 bases and 0 bases respectively, with 14 bases between them. The CDR3 runs to 14 residues. The CDR3 nucleotides read TGCAGCGTCGCAGACAGGCTCGCTAACTATGGCTACACCTTC. Protein sequence: CSVADRLANYGYTF.

The chain employs TRBV30 and TRBJ2-1; TRBD2 matches at 7 bases. CDR1 is GTSNPN and CDR2 is SVGIG in the germline V gene (reference sequence). The CDR3 is 14 amino acids. Trimming removed 4 bases from V and 4 bases from J; junction bases left unmatched: 7. The CDR3 loop is CAWTQRGLYNEQFF. The DNA of the CDR3 is TGTGCCTGGACTCAGCGGGGCTTGTACAATGAGCAGTTCTTC.

This clone was recorded a few times. The chain has TRBV27 and TRBJ2-7; no clear D gene. Trimming removed 2 bases at V and 0 bases at J, with 5 bases between. This CDR3 comprises 13 residues. Germline lookup yields CDR1 MNHEY and CDR2 SMNVEV (reference sequence). CDR3 coding DNA: TGTGCCAGCAGTTTAAGAGCCTCCTACGAGCAGTACTTC. It specifies CASSLRASYEQYF.

This clone was recorded a few times. The chain joins TRBV7-9 to TRBJ2-5; 9 bases are a match to TRBD1. V was pared by 5 bases and J by 5 bases, with 9 bases of the junction left unmatched. Germline CDR1 is SEHNR and CDR2 is FQNEAQ (reference sequence). The CDR3 consists of 15 residues. The chain's CDR3 is CASSARDRARETQYF. Written as DNA, the CDR3 is TGTGCCAGCAGCGCCCGGGACAGGGCTAGGGAGACCCAGTACTTC.

This clone has ten or more counts. The chain joins TRBV18 to TRBJ2-3; D is uncertain. CDR3 length: 14 amino acids. From germline, CDR1 is KGHSH and CDR2 LQKENI. V was pared by 2 bases and J by 0 bases, with 6 bases between. In DNA, the CDR3 is TGTGCCAGCTCACCAGACTCTAGCACAGATACGCAGTATTTT. Translating it yields CASSPDSSTDTQYF.

The chain has TRBV7-6 and TRBJ1-2; no reliable D call. V lost 1 base and J 4 bases, leaving 7 bases between the germline ends. Germline V CDR1 and CDR2: SGHVS, FNYEAQ. The CDR3 is 13 residues long. The CDR3 DNA sequence: TGTGCCAGCAGCTTAGAAGCGGGCTATGGCTACACCTTC. It translates to CASSLEAGYGYTF.

J is TRBJ2-2 and V is TRBV7-6; maybe TRBD2 (6 bases). The CDR3 runs to 17 residues. CDR1 and CDR2 from the germline V gene are SGHVS and FNYEAQ. The V gene lost 1 base and the J gene lost 4 bases, with 16 bases spanning the gap. The CDR3 DNA reads TGTGCCAGCAGCTTAGTAATCGGGCAGGGACTCACCGGGGAGCTGTTTTTT. Encoded protein: CASSLVIGQGLTGELFF.

This clone was observed a few times. The chain is built from TRBV18 and TRBJ1-3; D perhaps matches TRBD1 (6 bases). Trimming cost V 5 bases and J 2 bases, with 10 bases left between them. Germline V lookup: CDR1 KGHSH, CDR2 LQKENI. CDR3 size: 14 residues. CDR3 sequence (DNA): TGTGCCAGCTCAGACGGGGGGCCTGGAAACACCATATATTTT. As protein: CASSDGGPGNTIYF. Variable domain in full (rest from reference TRBV18 and TRBJ1-3): NAGVMQNPRHLVRRRGQEARLRCSPMKGHSHVYWYRQLPEEGLKFMVYLQKENIIDESGMPKERFSAEFPKEGPSILRIQQVVRGDSAAYFCASSDGGPGNTIYFGEGSWLTVV.

The rearrangement uses TRBV6-1 and TRBJ2-1; D uncertain. The germline V gene has CDR1 MNHNS and CDR2 SASEGT. The V gene lost 6 bases and the J gene lost 0 bases, with 9 bases spanning the gap. CDR3 length: 14 amino acids. The CDR3 is CASRPKSSYNEQFF. CDR3 in DNA: TGTGCCAGCAGGCCAAAGAGCTCCTACAATGAGCAGTTCTTC.

The chain has TRBV29-1 and TRBJ1-1; 7 positions agree with TRBD1. This CDR3 spans 12 amino acids. CDR1 is SQVTM and CDR2 is ANQGSEA in the germline V gene. With 7 bases clipped from V and 9 bases from J, the junction kept 11 bases outside the gene matches. The CDR3 loop is CSARPTGTKAFF. The DNA of the CDR3 is TGCAGCGCCCGCCCGACAGGGACGAAAGCTTTCTTT.

A word on this clone: Its ends do not fully match the called genes, so a read error is possible. This chain links TRBV7-7 with TRBJ2-7, with 7 bases identical to TRBD1. Germline V gene data show CDR1 as SSHAT and CDR2 as FNYEAQ (reference sequence). This CDR3 is 14 amino acids long. The CDR3 nucleotides read TGTGCTAGCAGCCCAGACAGGGTTGGTCACGAGCAGTACTTC. This gives the protein CASSPDRVGHEQYF.

The V call is TRBV15, the J call TRBJ1-1, with a tentative D call TRBD1 (6 bases). V was cut by 0 bases and J by 1 base, with 15 bases left in between. The CDR3 covers 17 residues. Looked up from germline, CDR1 is LNHNV and CDR2 is YYDKDF (reference sequence). This CDR3 is CATSRDVTGLGNTEAFF. The CDR3, as DNA: TGTGCCACCAGCAGAGATGTGACAGGTTTAGGGAACACTGAAGCTTTCTTT.

The J gene is TRBJ1-1, the V gene TRBV5-1; 9 bases align to TRBD1. This CDR3 has 14 residues. Germline CDR1 reads SGHRS; CDR2 reads YFSETQ. With 4 bases clipped from V and 3 bases from J, the junction kept 4 bases outside the gene matches. The CDR3 DNA reads as TGCGCCAGCAGCCGGACAGGGGAGTACACTGAAGCTTTCTTT. This gives the protein CASSRTGEYTEAFF.